One and the same sample provided the 11 T cell receptor beta chains below, sequenced in a study of CD8 T cells in Susac syndrome. An input of about 0.45 to 1 ug of RNA was subjected to reverse transcription using random hexamers. Via MiXCR, TCRdb re-called the immunoSEQ multiplex PCR reads, giving one row per CDR3 protein. The table lists approximately 160,000 distinct CDR3 sequences, approximately 95% of them singletons. Sequencing was done on a sample of CD4+ T cells from PBMCs. These receptors came from a human donor with Susac syndrome.

This chain joins TRBV28 and TRBJ1-1; D unclear. Germline V gives CDR1 MDHEN, CDR2 SYDVKM. CDR3 length: 15 residues. V lost 7 bases, J lost 4 bases, and 19 bases lay in between. The CDR3 DNA follows: TGTGCCAGCACCGAAACGCAGATTAGTGGCACTGAAGCTTTCTTT. It specifies CASTETQISGTEAFF.

This chain links TRBV2 with TRBJ2-1; the D gene is possibly TRBD1 (6 bases). Germline V gives CDR1 SNHLY, CDR2 FYNNEI. V was cut by 7 bases and J by 5 bases, with 12 bases left in between. The CDR3 has 13 amino acids. CDR3 sequence: CASTTQGNNEQFF. CDR3 DNA: TGTGCCAGCACCACTCAGGGGAACAATGAGCAGTTCTTC.

CDR3 sequence: CAWSGLGDNEQFF. In nucleotides, the CDR3 is TGTGCCTGGAGTGGGTTGGGGGACAATGAGCAGTTCTTC. The chain combines TRBV30 with TRBJ2-1; the D call may be TRBD1 or TRBD2 (5 bases each). Germline V gene sequence: CDR1 GTSNPN, CDR2 SVGIG (reference sequence). The CDR3 has 13 amino acids. V was clipped by 1 base and J by 5 bases, with 9 bases between them.

This clonotype was counted a single time. Here the CDR3 reads CASSRPRDSQETQYF. As DNA, the CDR3 is TGTGCCAGCAGTCGCCCGAGGGACAGCCAAGAGACCCAGTACTTC. The rearrangement links TRBV6-5 to TRBJ2-5; 7 bases fit TRBD1. J gave up 1 base and V 5 bases, and 7 bases lay outside the gene matches. The CDR3 consists of 15 residues. Germline loops: CDR1 MNHEY, CDR2 SVGAGI.

V gene TRBV7-9 combines with J gene TRBJ2-1; either TRBD1 or TRBD2 may supply D (5 bases each). Germline V gene sequence: CDR1 SEHNR, CDR2 FQNEAQ (reference sequence). Trimming pared 2 bases from V and 6 bases from J, leaving 17 bases between. This CDR3 region has 16 residues. CDR3 DNA sequence: TGTGCCAGCAGCTTACAGGCCAGGGCCCGGGGCAATGAGCAGTTCTTC. It encodes CASSLQARARGNEQFF.

J is TRBJ2-7 and V is TRBV28; D not resolved. CDR3 size: 15 residues. Germline CDR1 and CDR2: MDHEN and SYDVKM. V lost 2 bases and J 0 bases, leaving 11 bases between the germline ends. The CDR3 nucleotides read TGTGCCAGCAGTTTAGACACCCTGAGCTCCTACGAGCAGTACTTC. Residues: CASSLDTLSSYEQYF.

The V gene is TRBV5-4, the J gene TRBJ2-4; D is unresolved. Germline V gene sequence: CDR1 SGHNT, CDR2 YYREEE (reference sequence). The ends were cut back, 2 bases at V and 5 bases at J, with 11 bases in the middle. This CDR3 comprises 14 residues. The CDR3 DNA sequence: TGTGCCAGCAGCTTTGCGAAGAGCCAAAACATTCAGTACTTC. Residues: CASSFAKSQNIQYF.

The chain recombines TRBV7-6 with TRBJ2-7, with 13 bases matching TRBD2. V lost 5 bases and J lost 3; bases outside the gene matches: 10. Germline V CDR1 and CDR2: SGHVS, FNYEAQ. This CDR3 region has 17 residues. This CDR3 reads CASSLLTTSGRGYEQYF. The CDR3 DNA is TGTGCCAGCAGCCTCCTAACAACTAGCGGGAGGGGCTACGAGCAGTACTTC.

The gene calls are TRBV30 and TRBJ1-2; no clear D gene. CDR1 and CDR2 (germline): GTSNPN, SVGIG (reference sequence). V was clipped by 0 bases and J by 8 bases, with 13 bases between them. CDR3 size: 13 residues. CDR3 coding DNA: TGTGCCTGGAGTGTACTAAGTGGCCGGGGCTACACCTTC. Protein: CAWSVLSGRGYTF.

The chain employs TRBV9 and TRBJ2-7, with D perhaps being TRBD1 or TRBD2 (6 bases each). CDR3 size: 15 residues. V dropped 4 bases and J dropped 4 bases, with 18 bases sitting between them. From germline, CDR1 is SGDLS and CDR2 YYNGEE. This chain's CDR3 is CASSPWEEGGYEQYF. In DNA form, the CDR3 reads TGTGCCAGCAGCCCTTGGGAAGAGGGGGGATACGAGCAGTACTTC.

J is TRBJ2-7 and V is TRBV30, with D unresolved. Germline V gene data show CDR1 as GTSNPN and CDR2 as SVGIG (reference sequence). The germline V and J ends were trimmed by 3 bases and 5 bases, with 8 bases remaining between them. There are 11 residues in the CDR3. The CDR3 DNA is TGTGCCTGGAGAGGCAACCACGAGCAGTACTTC. Amino acid sequence: CAWRGNHEQYF.